This T cell receptor beta chain appears in the sequencing data of a study of T cell responses to AZD1222 COVID-19 vaccine. Study-wide findings and caveats: After two AZD1222 doses, spike-specific TCR breadth and depth rose versus day 0. Donors skewed white British and female; clonal diversity was possibly underestimated. The number of AZD1222 recipients seropositive at baseline was only five or six.

Produced via immunoSEQ multiplex PCR; TCRdb's table is partial and in-frame only. The sample carries about 83,000 clones, around 87% recorded once. With regard to this clone: What it recognizes is unknown. The germline gene is not matched at one end of the junction; a read error may be the cause.

The CDR3 spans 18 residues. Germline-derived CDR1 and CDR2 are SGHRS and YFSETQ. This TCR derives from an adult in good health. Source: peripheral blood, taken on day 0 of MenACWY control vaccination. The chain uses TRBV5-1 and TRBJ2-1; D may match TRBD1 or TRBD2 (5 bases each). Written as DNA, the CDR3 is TGCGCCAGCAGTTTGGGGGAACAGGTCCCACGGCGATACAATGAGCAGTTCTTC. Amino acid sequence: CASSLGEQVPRRYNEQFF.